This T cell receptor (beta chain) was retrieved from a study of T cell clones after liver transplantation. Background on the study: Three of the eight recipients were HCV-positive; the rest had non-autoimmune, non-viral transplant indications. Findings of the study overall: Graft donor-reactive T cells may have migrated into the graft rather than being deleted.

Comment on this clone: The antigen remains unidentified.

Clones were read by immunoSEQ multiplex PCR, and TCRdb kept only the in-frame ones, dropping some. The repertoire consists of 70,000 to 85,000 clones, with around 80% occurring once and the leading ten covering about 0.63%. There are 15 residues in the CDR3. The V end was cut by 3 bases, the J end by 2 bases, with 14 bases between. Germline V lookup: CDR1 SGHRS, CDR2 YFSETQ. The rearrangement links TRBV5-1 to TRBJ2-5; D unclear. The source is a human donor who received a liver transplant. Here the sequenced sample was CD4+ T cells from blood, taken before liver transplant. The CDR3 DNA follows: TGCGCCAGCAGCTCCACGACCGGGCCTCAAGAGACCCAGTACTTC. Protein: CASSSTTGPQETQYF.